The T cell receptor beta chain described here comes from a study of CD8 T cells in ankylosing spondylitis. Study outcomes and limitations: From matched ankylosing spondylitis synovial fluid, disease-linked clones were reportedly recovered at significantly enriched levels. Past studies reported some motif variants in reactive arthritis synovial fluid and blood. A motif in TCR beta, a set of seven to nine highly homologous variants, appeared characteristic of ankylosing spondylitis blood.

It was by quantitative 5'-RACE with molecular barcodes that TCR beta libraries were made. Using its own MiXCR run on the 5' RACE reads, TCRdb lists one record per CDR3 protein. Here the sample spans fewer than 400,000 distinct CDR3 sequences, roughly 14% being singletons. CDR1 is SQVTM and CDR2 is ANQGSEA in the germline V gene. There are 13 residues in the CDR3. The V and J ends lost 4 bases and 4 bases, in that order; junction bases with no gene match: 3. A word on this clonotype: Its target is unknown.

The TCR sequence derives from a male donor with ankylosing spondylitis or in good health (not recorded which). The chain carries TRBV29-1 and TRBJ1-2; 10 positions match TRBD1. The specimen was blood, either unsorted or a sorted T cell fraction (not recorded which). CDR3 in amino acids: CSVGDRGAYGYTF. DNA of the CDR3: TGCAGCGTTGGGGACAGGGGCGCCTATGGCTACACCTTC.